This TCR beta chain emerged from a study of technical replicates of blood from a handful of donors. Only in-frame clones appear in the TCRdb table, and some are missing; sequencing was by immunoSEQ multiplex PCR. The top ten hold approximately 3.9% of the sample, which has roughly 60,000 clones, 91% seen once. The CDR3 covers 15 residues. Trimming at V came to 7 bases and at J to 0 bases, leaving 3 bases not matched to a gene. The germline gives CDR1 LNHDA, CDR2 SQIVND (reference sequence). This receptor was identified in a human donor in good health. Some clones in this sample may be carry-over from other donors' samples. Sequenced material: PBMCs. The chain combines TRBV19 with TRBJ2-2; 9 bases align to TRBD2. CDR3 region: CASKGGGANTGELFF. The CDR3 region has the DNA TGTGCCAGTAAAGGCGGGGGGGCGAACACCGGGGAGCTGTTTTTT.